This TCR beta chain appears in the sequencing data of a study of CD8+CD57+ T cells in acquired aplastic anemia. Patients chosen for sequencing had shown CD8+CD57+ cell expansion by flow cytometry. CDR3 and TCR beta VDJ profiling relied on genomic DNA as the template. TCRdb re-analysed the reads in MiXCR, keeping a single row per CDR3 protein. Here the sample spans about half a million distinct CDR3 sequences, about a third being singletons. This clonotype was counted only a few times. The clonotype comes from a human donor with aplastic anemia. Sequenced: sorted CD4+, CD8+, or CD8+CD57+ T cells (not recorded which) from PBMCs.

CDR3 in amino acids: CASSAGPSEAFF. As DNA, the CDR3 is TGTGCCAGCAGCGCTGGACCTTCTGAAGCTTTCTTT. V usage is TRBV9 and J usage is TRBJ1-1; D is ambiguous. CDR1 SGDLS and CDR2 YYNGEE come from the germline V gene. Trimming pared 3 bases from V and 6 bases from J, leaving 9 bases between. CDR3 length: 12 residues.